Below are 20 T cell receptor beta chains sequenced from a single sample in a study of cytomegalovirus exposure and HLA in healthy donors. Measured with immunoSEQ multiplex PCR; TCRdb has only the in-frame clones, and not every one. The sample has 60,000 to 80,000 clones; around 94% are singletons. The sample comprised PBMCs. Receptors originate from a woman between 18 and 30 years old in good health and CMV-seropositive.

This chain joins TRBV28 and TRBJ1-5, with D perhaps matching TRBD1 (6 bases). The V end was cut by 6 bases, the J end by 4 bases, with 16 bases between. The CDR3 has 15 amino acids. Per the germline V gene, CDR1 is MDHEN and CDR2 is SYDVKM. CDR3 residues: CASRSVGGTNQPQHF. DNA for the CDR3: TGTGCCAGCAGATCCGTCGGGGGGACAAATCAGCCCCAGCATTTT.

The CDR3 region is CASSLSGQGVRSPLHF. The CDR3 DNA reads as TGTGCCAGCAGTTTATCAGGACAGGGGGTAAGATCACCCCTCCACTTT. The rearrangement links TRBV28 to TRBJ1-6, with 10 positions matching TRBD1. The CDR3 is 16 amino acids. The V and J ends lost 1 base and 10 bases, in that order; junction bases with no gene match: 7. CDR1 is MDHEN, CDR2 SYDVKM, per germline.

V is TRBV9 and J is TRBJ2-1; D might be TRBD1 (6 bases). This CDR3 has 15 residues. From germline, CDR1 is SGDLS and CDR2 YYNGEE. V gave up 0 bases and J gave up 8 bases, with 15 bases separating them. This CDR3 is CASSVALTGMDEQFF. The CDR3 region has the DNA TGTGCCAGCAGCGTAGCCCTGACAGGTATGGATGAGCAGTTCTTC.

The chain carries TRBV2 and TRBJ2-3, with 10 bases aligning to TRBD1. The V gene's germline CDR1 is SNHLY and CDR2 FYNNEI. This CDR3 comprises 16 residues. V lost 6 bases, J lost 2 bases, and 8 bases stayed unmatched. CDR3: CASRTGTGANTDTQYF. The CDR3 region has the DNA TGTGCCAGCAGAACCGGGACAGGGGCGAACACAGATACGCAGTATTTT.

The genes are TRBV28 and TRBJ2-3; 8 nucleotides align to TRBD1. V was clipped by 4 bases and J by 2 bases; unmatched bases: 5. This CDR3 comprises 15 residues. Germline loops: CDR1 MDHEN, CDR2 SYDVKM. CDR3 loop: CASSSDRVITDTQYF. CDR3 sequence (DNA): TGTGCCAGCAGTTCGGACAGGGTAATCACAGATACGCAGTATTTT.

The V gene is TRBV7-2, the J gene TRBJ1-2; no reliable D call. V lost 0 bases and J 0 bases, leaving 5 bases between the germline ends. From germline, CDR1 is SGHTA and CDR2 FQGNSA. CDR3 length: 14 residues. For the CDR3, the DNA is TGTGCCAGCAGCTTAGCCACAGCTAACTATGGCTACACCTTC. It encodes CASSLATANYGYTF.

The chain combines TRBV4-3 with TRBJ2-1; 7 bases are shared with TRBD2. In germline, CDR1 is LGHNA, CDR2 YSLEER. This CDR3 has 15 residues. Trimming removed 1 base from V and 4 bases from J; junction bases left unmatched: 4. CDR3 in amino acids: CASSQGTGGYNEQFF. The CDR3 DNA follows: TGCGCCAGCAGCCAAGGAACGGGGGGTTACAATGAGCAGTTCTTC.

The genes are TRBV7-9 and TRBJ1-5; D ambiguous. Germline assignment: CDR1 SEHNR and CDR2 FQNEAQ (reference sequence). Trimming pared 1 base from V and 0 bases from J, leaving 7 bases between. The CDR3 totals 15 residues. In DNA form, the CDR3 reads TGTGCCAGCAGCTTAGGCAGTAATAGCAATCAGCCCCAGCATTTT. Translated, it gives CASSLGSNSNQPQHF.

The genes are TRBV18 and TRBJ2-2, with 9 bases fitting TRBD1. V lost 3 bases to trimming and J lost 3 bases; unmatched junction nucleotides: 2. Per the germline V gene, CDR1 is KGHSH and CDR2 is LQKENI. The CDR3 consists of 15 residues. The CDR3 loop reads CASSPRQGDTGELFF. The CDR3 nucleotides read TGTGCCAGCTCACCCCGACAGGGGGACACCGGGGAGCTGTTTTTT.

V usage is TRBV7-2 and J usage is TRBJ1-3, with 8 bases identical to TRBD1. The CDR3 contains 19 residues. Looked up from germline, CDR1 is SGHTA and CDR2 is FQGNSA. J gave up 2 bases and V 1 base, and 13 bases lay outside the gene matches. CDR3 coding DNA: TGTGCCAGCAGCTTAGTTTCCTTGGACAGGGTGGGCCCTGGAAACACCATATATTTT. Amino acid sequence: CASSLVSLDRVGPGNTIYF.

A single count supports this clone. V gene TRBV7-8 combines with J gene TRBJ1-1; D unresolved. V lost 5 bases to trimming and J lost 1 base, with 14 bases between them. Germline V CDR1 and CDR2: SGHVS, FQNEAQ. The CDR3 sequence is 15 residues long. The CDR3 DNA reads TGTGCCAGCAGCCCCCGTGAGGGCACGAACACTGAAGCTTTCTTT. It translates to CASSPREGTNTEAFF. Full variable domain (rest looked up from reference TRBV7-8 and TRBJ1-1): GAGVSQSPRYKVAKRGQDVALRCDPISGHVSLFWYQQALGQGPEFLTYFQNEAQLDKSGLPSDRFFAERPEGSVSTLKIQRTQQEDSAVYLCASSPREGTNTEAFFGQGTRLTVV.

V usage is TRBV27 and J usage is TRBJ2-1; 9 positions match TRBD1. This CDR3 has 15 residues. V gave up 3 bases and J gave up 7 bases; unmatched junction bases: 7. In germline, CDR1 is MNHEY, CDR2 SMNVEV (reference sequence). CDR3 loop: CASSFAQGALNEQFF. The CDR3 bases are TGTGCCAGCAGTTTTGCACAGGGGGCGCTTAATGAGCAGTTCTTC.

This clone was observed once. The CDR3 nucleotides are TGTGCCAGCAGCTTAGCTTACAATGAGCAGTTCTTC. Protein sequence: CASSLAYNEQFF. The chain uses TRBV11-3 and TRBJ2-1; D gene ambiguous. The germline V and J ends were trimmed by 1 base and 4 bases, with 2 bases remaining between them. Germline CDR1 is SGHNT and CDR2 is YENEEA. The CDR3 consists of 12 residues.

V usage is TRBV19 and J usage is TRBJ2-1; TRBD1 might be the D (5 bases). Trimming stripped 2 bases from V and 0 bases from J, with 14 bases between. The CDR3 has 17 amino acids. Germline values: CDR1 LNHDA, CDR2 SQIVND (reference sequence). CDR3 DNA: TGTGCCAGTAGTATATCCCTGACAGCCGGCTCCTACAATGAGCAGTTCTTC. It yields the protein CASSISLTAGSYNEQFF.

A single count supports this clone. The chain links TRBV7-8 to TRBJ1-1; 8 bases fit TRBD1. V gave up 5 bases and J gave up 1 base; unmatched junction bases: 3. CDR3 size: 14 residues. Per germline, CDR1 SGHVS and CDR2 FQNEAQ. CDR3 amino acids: CASSLGTGNTEAFF. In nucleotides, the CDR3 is TGTGCCAGCAGCCTAGGGACAGGGAACACTGAAGCTTTCTTT. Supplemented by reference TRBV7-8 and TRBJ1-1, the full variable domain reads GAGVSQSPRYKVAKRGQDVALRCDPISGHVSLFWYQQALGQGPEFLTYFQNEAQLDKSGLPSDRFFAERPEGSVSTLKIQRTQQEDSAVYLCASSLGTGNTEAFFGQGTRLTVV.

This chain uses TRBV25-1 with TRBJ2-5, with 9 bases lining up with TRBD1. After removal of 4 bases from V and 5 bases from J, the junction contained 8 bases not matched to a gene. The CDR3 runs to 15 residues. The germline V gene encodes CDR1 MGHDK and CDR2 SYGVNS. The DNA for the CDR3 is TGTGCCAGCAGTGCGCAGACAGGGGGGGAGGAGACCCAGTACTTC. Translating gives CASSAQTGGEETQYF. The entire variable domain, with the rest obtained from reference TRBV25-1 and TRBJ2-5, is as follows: EADIYQTPRYLVIGTGKKITLECSQTMGHDKMYWYQQDPGMELHLIHYSYGVNSTEKGDLSSESTVSRIRTEHFPLTLESARPSHTSQYLCASSAQTGGEETQYFGPGTRLLVL.

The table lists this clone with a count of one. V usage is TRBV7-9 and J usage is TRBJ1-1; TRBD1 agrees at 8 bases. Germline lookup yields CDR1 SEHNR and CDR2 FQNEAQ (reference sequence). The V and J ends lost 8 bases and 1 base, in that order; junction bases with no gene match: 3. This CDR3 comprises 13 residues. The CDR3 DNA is TGTGCCAGCTCTGACAGGGGGAACACTGAAGCTTTCTTT. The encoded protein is CASSDRGNTEAFF. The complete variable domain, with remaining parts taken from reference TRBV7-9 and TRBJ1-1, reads DTGVSQNPRHKITKRGQNVTFRCDPISEHNRLYWYRQTLGQGPEFLTYFQNEAQLEKSRLLSDRFSAERPKGSFSTLEIQRTEQGDSAMYLCASSDRGNTEAFFGQGTRLTVV.

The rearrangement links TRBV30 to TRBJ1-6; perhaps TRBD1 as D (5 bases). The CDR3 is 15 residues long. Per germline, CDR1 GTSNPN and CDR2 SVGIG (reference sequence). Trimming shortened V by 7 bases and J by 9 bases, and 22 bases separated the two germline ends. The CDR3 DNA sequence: TGTGCCTCGGATTCAGGGAAGTTATCTGGTTCACCCCTCCACTTT. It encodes CASDSGKLSGSPLHF.

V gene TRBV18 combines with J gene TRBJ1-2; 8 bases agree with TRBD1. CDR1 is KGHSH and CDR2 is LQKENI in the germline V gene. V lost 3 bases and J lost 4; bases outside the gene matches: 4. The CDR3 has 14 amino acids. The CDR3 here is CASSPTGQAYGYTF. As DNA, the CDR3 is TGTGCCAGCTCACCTACGGGACAGGCCTATGGCTACACCTTC.

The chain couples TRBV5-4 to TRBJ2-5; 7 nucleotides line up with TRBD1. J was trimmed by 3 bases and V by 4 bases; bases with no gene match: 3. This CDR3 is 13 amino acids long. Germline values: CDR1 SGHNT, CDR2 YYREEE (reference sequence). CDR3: CASSAGTEETQYF. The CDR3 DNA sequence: TGTGCCAGCAGCGCCGGGACAGAAGAGACCCAGTACTTC. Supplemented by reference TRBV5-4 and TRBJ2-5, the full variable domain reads ETGVTQSPTHLIKTRGQQVTLRCSSQSGHNTVSWYQQALGQGPQFIFQYYREEENGRGNFPPRFSGLQFPNYSSELNVNALELDDSALYLCASSAGTEETQYFGPGTRLLVL.